Presented here are 19 T cell receptor beta chains from one specimen sequenced in a study of T cells expressing NK-cell markers (dated by TCRdb to the early 2020s). Library preparation was by 5' RACE. These reads were obtained on an Illumina HiSeq 2000. TCRdb reprocessed the reads; each CDR3 protein sequence makes one entry, and DNA is unavailable. The sample table includes 500,000 to 600,000 distinct CDR3 sequences. The top ten hold approximately 3.6% of the sample. Sample: blood T cells: a sorted CD56 or NKG2C T cell subset, CD4+ or CD8+ T cells, or bulk PBMC T cells (not recorded which). All receptors derive from a man younger than 35 in good health. Donor details come from another sample of the same person, matched by shared clones.

The genes are TRBV21-1 and TRBJ2-3; TCRdb proposes TRBD1, but this gene call is untestable without DNA. TRBV21-1 is flagged as a pseudogene. This CDR3 has 16 residues. The CDR3 is CASSRSRDMATDTQYF.

The chain has TRBV12-3 or TRBV12-4 and TRBJ2-1; the TCRdb D gene call, TRBD2, has no DNA to confirm it. The CDR3 has 16 amino acids. The chain's CDR3 is CASIRGRPEGYNEQFF.

The rearrangement uses TRBV20-1 and TRBJ2-7. The CDR3 is made up of 16 amino acids. Germline V lookup: CDR1 DFQATT, CDR2 SNEGSKA (reference sequence). CDR3 sequence: CSARDPDFPTPYEQYF.

V is TRBV4-3 and J is TRBJ2-1; with no DNA, the TCRdb D assignment of TRBD2 cannot be verified. This CDR3 comprises 15 residues. Per the germline V gene, CDR1 is LGHNA and CDR2 is YSLEER. CDR3 region: CASSQPHGSGTEQFF.

V is TRBV6-1 and J is TRBJ2-1. Germline V CDR1 and CDR2: MNHNS, SASEGT. The CDR3 consists of 12 residues. CDR3 sequence: CASSGGSREQFF.

The rearrangement joins TRBV15 to TRBJ2-5. Germline V lookup: CDR1 LNHNV, CDR2 YYDKDF (reference sequence). The length of the CDR3 is 13 residues. CDR3 region: CATSDGSWETQYF. The variable domain in full, with the rest retrieved from reference TRBV15 and TRBJ2-5, is DAMVIQNPRYQVTQFGKPVTLSCSQTLNHNVMYWYQQKSSQAPKLLFHYYDKDFNNEADTPDNFQSRRPNTSFCFLDIRSPGLGDTAMYLCATSDGSWETQYFGPGTRLLVL.

The gene calls are TRBV27 and TRBJ1-3. This CDR3 comprises 15 residues. Per the germline V gene, CDR1 is MNHEY and CDR2 is SMNVEV (reference sequence). CDR3 sequence reads: CASRSTYFSGNTIYF.

This chain connects TRBV25-1 to TRBJ2-1; TCRdb outputs TRBD2, but without DNA this stays unchecked. This CDR3 is 14 amino acids long. Germline CDR1 is MGHDK and CDR2 is SYGVNS. CDR3 region: CASTGSGALVEQFF. Complete variable domain (other parts from reference TRBV25-1 and TRBJ2-1): EADIYQTPRYLVIGTGKKITLECSQTMGHDKMYWYQQDPGMELHLIHYSYGVNSTEKGDLSSESTVSRIRTEHFPLTLESARPSHTSQYLCASTGSGALVEQFFGPGTRLTVL.

The chain links TRBV5-1 to TRBJ1-2; absent DNA, TCRdb's TRBD1 call cannot be checked. The CDR3 consists of 15 residues. The germline CDR1 and CDR2 sequences are SGHRS and YFSETQ. The CDR3 sequence: CASGGKDRGAYGYTF.

The rearrangement links TRBV7-8 to TRBJ2-1; TCRdb selects TRBD1, and the lack of DNA leaves this call unchecked. The CDR3 is made up of 16 amino acids. Germline loops: CDR1 SGHVS, CDR2 FQNEAQ. The CDR3 region is CASSLGAGRTDNEQFF.

The V gene is TRBV12-3 or TRBV12-4, the J gene TRBJ2-3; TCRdb's D call of TRBD1 is untestable without DNA. The CDR3 sequence is 14 residues long. The CDR3 region is CASSVGTGKDTQYF.

The V call is TRBV29-1, the J call TRBJ2-3; TCRdb's D gene call, TRBD1, goes unchecked for lack of DNA. The CDR3 loop spans 12 amino acids. Germline CDR1 is SQVTM and CDR2 is ANQGSEA. CDR3 protein: CSGSGGTDTQYF.

CDR3 sequence: CASRQAATQFF. This chain uses TRBV6-5 with TRBJ2-1; TCRdb indicates TRBD1, and absent DNA this call remains unverified. CDR3 length: 11 amino acids. Germline-derived CDR1 and CDR2 are MNHEY and SVGAGI.

The V and J genes are TRBV20-1 and TRBJ2-1; TCRdb lists TRBD2, though no DNA is available to test this call. This CDR3 contains 12 residues. Germline V gene data show CDR1 as DFQATT and CDR2 as SNEGSKA (reference sequence). The CDR3 is CSAPGLAGEQFF.

This chain joins TRBV4-1 and TRBJ1-4. CDR1 and CDR2 from the germline V gene are MGHRA and YSYEKL. CDR3 length: 13 amino acids. Here the CDR3 reads CASSQVFGEKLFF.

The V and J genes are TRBV29-1 and TRBJ2-7; TCRdb designates TRBD1, a call that cannot be tested without DNA. The CDR3 is 11 amino acids. The V gene's germline CDR1 is SQVTM and CDR2 ANQGSEA. This chain's CDR3 is CSGGVSYEQYF.

The rearrangement links TRBV3-1 to TRBJ1-1; TCRdb gives TRBD1 as the D gene, but with no DNA this cannot be confirmed. The CDR3 sequence is 17 residues long. Germline lookup yields CDR1 LGHDT and CDR2 YNNKEL (reference sequence). CDR3 sequence reads: CASSQEALPPQNTEAFF.

The J gene is TRBJ2-3, the V gene TRBV11-2; TCRdb calls TRBD2, which cannot be checked without DNA. The CDR3 has 16 residues. Germline V CDR1 and CDR2: SGHAT, FQNNGV. The CDR3 reads CASSLYLGRESDTQYF. Together with reference TRBV11-2 and TRBJ2-3, the CDR3 gives the full variable domain: EAGVAQSPRYKIIEKRQSVAFWCNPISGHATLYWYQQILGQGPKLLIQFQNNGVVDDSQLPKDRFSAERLKGVDSTLKIQPAKLEDSAVYLCASSLYLGRESDTQYFGPGTRLTVL.

The genes are TRBV11-2 and TRBJ2-1; TCRdb's assignment of TRBD1 cannot be checked, as there is no DNA. Germline-derived CDR1 and CDR2 are SGHAT and FQNNGV. This CDR3 comprises 15 residues. The CDR3 reads CASSRGDRVNNEQFF.